This T cell receptor (beta chain) was documented in a study of cytomegalovirus exposure and HLA in healthy donors. Study overall: T cells numbering around 180 million yielded approximately 100 million unique TCR beta sequences in an earlier analysis.

The PCR was carried out with 60 Vbeta primers and 13 Jbeta primers. TCRdb keeps only in-frame clones here, not all; method: immunoSEQ multiplex PCR. The sample has fewer than 200,000 clones, about 79% seen once. General observations from the study: The study put around 180 TCR beta chains on its list as cytomegalovirus-associated. Three of the chains that were CMV-associated were confirmed in vitro to be specific for CMV antigens. Accounts indicate the classifier identified cytomegalovirus status with strong specificity and sensitivity.

A word on this clone: Antigen specificity is unknown.

With 4 bases removed from V and 3 bases from J, the gap between germline ends came to 6 bases. The germline V gene encodes CDR1 SGHRS and CDR2 YFSETQ. The CDR3 has 12 residues. The sequenced material came from PBMCs. The source of this sequence is a female donor in good health and CMV-seronegative. The chain carries TRBV5-1 and TRBJ2-3; D perhaps matches TRBD2 (6 bases). DNA for the CDR3: TGCGCCAGCAGCGGGGGGACAGATACGCAGTATTTT. Residues: CASSGGTDTQYF.